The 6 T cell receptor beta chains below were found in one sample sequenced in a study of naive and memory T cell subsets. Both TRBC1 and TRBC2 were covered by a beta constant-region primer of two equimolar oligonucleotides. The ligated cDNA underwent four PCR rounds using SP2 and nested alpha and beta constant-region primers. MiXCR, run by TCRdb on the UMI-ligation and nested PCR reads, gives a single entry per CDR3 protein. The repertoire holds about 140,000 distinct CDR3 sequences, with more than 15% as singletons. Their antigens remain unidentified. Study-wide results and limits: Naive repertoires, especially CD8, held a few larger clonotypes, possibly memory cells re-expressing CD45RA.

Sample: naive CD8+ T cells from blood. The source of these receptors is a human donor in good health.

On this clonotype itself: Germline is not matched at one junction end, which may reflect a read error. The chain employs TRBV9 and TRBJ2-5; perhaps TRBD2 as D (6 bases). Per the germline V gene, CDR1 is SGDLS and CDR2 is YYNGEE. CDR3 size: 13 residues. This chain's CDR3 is CASSAGTEATHYF. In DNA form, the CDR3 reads TGTGCCAGCAGCGCAGGGACTGAGGCGACCCATTACTTC.

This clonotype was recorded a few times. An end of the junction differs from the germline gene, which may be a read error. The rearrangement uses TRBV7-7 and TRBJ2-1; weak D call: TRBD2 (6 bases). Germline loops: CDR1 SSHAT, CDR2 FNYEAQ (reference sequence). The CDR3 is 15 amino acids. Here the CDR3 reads CASSPGAGMRNEQFF. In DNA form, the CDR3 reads TGTGCTAGCAGTCCCGGAGCGGGTATGCGGAATGAGCAGTTCTTC.

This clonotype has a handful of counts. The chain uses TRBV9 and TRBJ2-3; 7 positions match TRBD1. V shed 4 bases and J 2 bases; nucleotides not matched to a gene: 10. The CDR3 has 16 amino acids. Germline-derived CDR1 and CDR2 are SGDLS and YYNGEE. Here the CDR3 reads CASSTRTGALTDTQYF. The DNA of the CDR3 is TGTGCCAGCAGCACCCGGACAGGAGCACTCACAGATACGCAGTATTTT.

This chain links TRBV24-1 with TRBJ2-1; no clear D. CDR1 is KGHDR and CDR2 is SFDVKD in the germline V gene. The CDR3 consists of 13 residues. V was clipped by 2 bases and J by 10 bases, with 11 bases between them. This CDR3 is CATSDSRADEQFF. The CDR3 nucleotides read TGTGCCACCAGTGATTCTCGGGCGGACGAGCAGTTCTTC.

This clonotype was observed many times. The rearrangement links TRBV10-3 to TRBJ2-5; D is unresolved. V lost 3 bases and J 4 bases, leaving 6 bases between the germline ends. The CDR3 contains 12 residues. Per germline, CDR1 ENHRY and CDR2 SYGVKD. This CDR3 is CAISEIGETQYF. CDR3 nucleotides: TGTGCCATCAGTGAAATTGGAGAGACCCAGTACTTC.

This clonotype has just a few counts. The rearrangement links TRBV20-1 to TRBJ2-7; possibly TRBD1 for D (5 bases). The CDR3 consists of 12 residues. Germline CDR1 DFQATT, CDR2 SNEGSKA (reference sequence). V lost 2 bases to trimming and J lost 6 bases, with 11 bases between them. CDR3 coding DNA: TGCAGTGCTAGAAATCAGGGCTCCGAGCAGTACTTC. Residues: CSARNQGSEQYF.